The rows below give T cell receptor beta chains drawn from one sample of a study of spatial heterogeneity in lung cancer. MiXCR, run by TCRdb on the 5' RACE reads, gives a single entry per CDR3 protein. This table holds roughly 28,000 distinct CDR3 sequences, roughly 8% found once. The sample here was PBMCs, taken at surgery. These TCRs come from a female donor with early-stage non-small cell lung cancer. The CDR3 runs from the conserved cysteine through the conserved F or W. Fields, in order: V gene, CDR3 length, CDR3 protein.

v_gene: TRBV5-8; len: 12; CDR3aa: CASSLVGGTQYF
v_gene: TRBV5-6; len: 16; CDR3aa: CASSPTTTSSGNTIYF
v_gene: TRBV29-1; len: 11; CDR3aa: CSVDAGQGNMF
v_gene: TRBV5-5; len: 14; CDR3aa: CASSRWDRGETQYF
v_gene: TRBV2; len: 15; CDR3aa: CASRILAYGANVLTF
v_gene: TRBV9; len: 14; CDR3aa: CASSVGIWNQPQHF
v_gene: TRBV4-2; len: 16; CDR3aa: CASSQGSRPSGNTIYF
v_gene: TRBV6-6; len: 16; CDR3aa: CASSYPQGLGLDTQYF
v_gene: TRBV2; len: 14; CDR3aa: CASSGREVPDTQYF
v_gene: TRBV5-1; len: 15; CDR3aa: CASSEVAGGSGELFF
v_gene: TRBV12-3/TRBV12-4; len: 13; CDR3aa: CASSDTAYYEQYF
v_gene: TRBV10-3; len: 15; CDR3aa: CAIGGDVARNYGYTF
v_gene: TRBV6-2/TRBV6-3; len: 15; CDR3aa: CASIPSGRIGNEQFF
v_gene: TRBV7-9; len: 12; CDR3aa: CASAPGDYGYTF
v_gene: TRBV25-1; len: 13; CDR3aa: CASNTGSLETQYF
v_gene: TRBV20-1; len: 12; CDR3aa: CSFLRGTTEAFF
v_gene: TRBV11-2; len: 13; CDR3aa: CASSVAIHETQYF
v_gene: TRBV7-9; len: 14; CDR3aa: CASSPDDRSRGYTF
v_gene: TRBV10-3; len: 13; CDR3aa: CAIGTLSTDTQYF
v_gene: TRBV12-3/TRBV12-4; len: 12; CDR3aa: CASSQFGTEAFF
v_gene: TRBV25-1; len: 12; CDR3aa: CASSESLTGRFF
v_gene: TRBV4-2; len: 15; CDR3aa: CASSPWDSKGYEQYF
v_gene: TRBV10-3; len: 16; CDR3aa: CAISGAGAVGTDTQYF
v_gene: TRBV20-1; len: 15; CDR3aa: CSAEVTGSSSYEQYF
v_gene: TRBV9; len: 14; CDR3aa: CASSVAAVTDGYTF
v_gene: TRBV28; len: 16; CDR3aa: CASSPLGQGHNSPLHF
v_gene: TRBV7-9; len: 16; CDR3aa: CASSPRYSQGGAEAFF
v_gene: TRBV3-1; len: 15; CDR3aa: CASSPETQSTYEQYF
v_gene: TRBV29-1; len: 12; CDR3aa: CSVDWNTGELFF
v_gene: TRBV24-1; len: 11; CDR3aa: CATSDYLGYTF
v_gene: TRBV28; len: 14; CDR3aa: CASQFLAGGHEQYF
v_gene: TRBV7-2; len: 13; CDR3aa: CASSFYPADTQYF
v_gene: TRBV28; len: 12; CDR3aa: CASSLLGYEAFF
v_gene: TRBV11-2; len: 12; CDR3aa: CASSLEGETQYF
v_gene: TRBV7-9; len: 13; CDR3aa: CASSLGGQREAFF
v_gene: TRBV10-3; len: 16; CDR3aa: CAISESLGTGSEKLFF
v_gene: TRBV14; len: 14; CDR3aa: CASSQDPVANEQFF
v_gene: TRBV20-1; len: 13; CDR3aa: CSAQLPGPDTQYF
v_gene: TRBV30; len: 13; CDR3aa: CAWNHRRATEAFF
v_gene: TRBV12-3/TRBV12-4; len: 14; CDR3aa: CASSSGPGATEAFF
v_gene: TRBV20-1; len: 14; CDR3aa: CSARVLGKGYGYTF